Listed below are T cell receptor beta chains from one sample, sequenced in a study of vaccination effects on CD4 cells after COVID-19. TCRdb's copy holds only in-frame clones and misses some; the assay was immunoSEQ multiplex PCR. The table shows about 40,000 clones, with around 73% occurring only once. Their target antigens are unknown. The input for sequencing was CD4+ T cells from PBMCs cultured with a peptide pool, taken before COVID-19 vaccination. The source is a human donor who had a prior SARS-CoV-2 infection. CDR3s include the opening cysteine and the closing phenylalanine or tryptophan. A D gene is named only where the DNA matches it firmly. Clone size, where shown, is once, few, many, or a class for clones that have expanded.

d_gene: -; v_gene: TRBV5-6; abundance: -; j_gene: TRBJ1-2; CDR3nt: TGTGCCAGCAGCCAAACGTACGGGACATACGGCTACACCTTC; CDR3aa: CASSQTYGTYGYTF
d_gene: TRBD2; v_gene: TRBV7-8; abundance: -; j_gene: TRBJ2-5; CDR3nt: TGTGCCAGCAGCTTTAGCGGGGGGCAAGTTCAAGAGACCCAGTACTTC; CDR3aa: CASSFSGGQVQETQYF
d_gene: TRBD2; v_gene: TRBV7-6; abundance: -; j_gene: TRBJ2-3; CDR3nt: TGTGCCAGCAGCTTATTCCTAGCGGGAACAGATACGCAGTATTTT; CDR3aa: CASSLFLAGTDTQYF
d_gene: TRBD2; v_gene: TRBV5-4; abundance: -; j_gene: TRBJ2-5; CDR3nt: TGTGCCAGCAGCTTCTTGGTGGCGGGGGGGCCTGGAGAGACCCAGTACTTC; CDR3aa: CASSFLVAGGPGETQYF
d_gene: -; v_gene: TRBV20-1; abundance: -; j_gene: TRBJ2-7; CDR3nt: TGCAGTGCTAGTTCAGGGTCCTACGAGCAGTACTTC; CDR3aa: CSASSGSYEQYF
d_gene: -; v_gene: TRBV11-2; abundance: -; j_gene: TRBJ2-3; CDR3nt: TGTGCCAGCAGCCCCATGGGGGGGCCCACAGATACGCAGTATTTT; CDR3aa: CASSPMGGPTDTQYF
d_gene: TRBD1; v_gene: TRBV5-1; abundance: -; j_gene: TRBJ2-5; CDR3nt: TGCGCCAGCAGCTCACCGGGACAGCAAGAGACCCAGTACTTC; CDR3aa: CASSSPGQQETQYF
d_gene: TRBD2; v_gene: TRBV9; abundance: -; j_gene: TRBJ2-1; CDR3nt: TGTGCCAGCAGCGTAGGGGGACTACTCAATGAGCAGTTCTTC; CDR3aa: CASSVGGLLNEQFF
d_gene: -; v_gene: TRBV11-2; abundance: -; j_gene: TRBJ2-1; CDR3nt: TGTGCCAGCAGCCCAGGACTTAACAATGAGCAGTTCTTC; CDR3aa: CASSPGLNNEQFF
d_gene: -; v_gene: TRBV5-1; abundance: -; j_gene: TRBJ2-3; CDR3nt: TGCGCCAGCAGCTTGGGACAGGAGACAGATACGCAGTATTTT; CDR3aa: CASSLGQETDTQYF
d_gene: -; v_gene: TRBV5-1; abundance: -; j_gene: TRBJ1-1; CDR3nt: TGCGCCAGCAGCTCAGGCGGGACACTGAACACTGAAGCTTTCTTT; CDR3aa: CASSSGGTLNTEAFF
d_gene: TRBD2; v_gene: TRBV7-6; abundance: once; j_gene: TRBJ2-3; CDR3nt: TGTGCCAGCAGCTTAAGGCGTAGCGGGGGGACCACAGATACGCAGTATTTT; CDR3aa: CASSLRRSGGTTDTQYF
d_gene: -; v_gene: TRBV12-3/TRBV12-4; abundance: -; j_gene: TRBJ2-2; CDR3nt: TGTGCCAGCAGCCGACTTAACACCGGGGAGCTGTTTTTT; CDR3aa: CASSRLNTGELFF
d_gene: -; v_gene: TRBV30; abundance: -; j_gene: TRBJ2-7; CDR3nt: TGTGCCTGGAAAGGGTTAACCTACGAGCAGTACTTC; CDR3aa: CAWKGLTYEQYF
d_gene: -; v_gene: TRBV5-1; abundance: once; j_gene: TRBJ2-2; CDR3nt: TGCGCCAGCAGCTTGGACACCCGGAACACCGGGGAGCTGTTTTTT; CDR3aa: CASSLDTRNTGELFF
d_gene: -; v_gene: TRBV7-7; abundance: -; j_gene: TRBJ2-2; CDR3nt: TGTGCTAGCAGCTTGTGGGGGACCGGGGAGCTGTTTTTT; CDR3aa: CASSLWGTGELFF
d_gene: -; v_gene: TRBV2; abundance: few; j_gene: TRBJ2-5; CDR3nt: TGTGCCAGCAGCCTCCTACAAGAGACCCAGTACTTC; CDR3aa: CASSLLQETQYF
d_gene: -; v_gene: TRBV20-1; abundance: -; j_gene: TRBJ2-1; CDR3nt: TGCAGTGCCCGAAGGGGGGGTGAGCAGTTCTTC; CDR3aa: CSARRGGEQFF
d_gene: -; v_gene: TRBV7-2; abundance: few; j_gene: TRBJ1-5; CDR3nt: TGTGCCAGCAGCTCTGGACAGCCGAATCAGCCCCAGCATTTT; CDR3aa: CASSSGQPNQPQHF
d_gene: TRBD1; v_gene: TRBV7-8; abundance: -; j_gene: TRBJ1-1; CDR3nt: TGTGCCAGCAGCTCGGGACAGGGACGGAACACTGAAGCTTTCTTT; CDR3aa: CASSSGQGRNTEAFF
d_gene: -; v_gene: TRBV29-1; abundance: once; j_gene: TRBJ2-7; CDR3nt: TGCAGCGAAACGAGTAGCTCCTACGAGCAGTACTTC; CDR3aa: CSETSSSYEQYF
d_gene: TRBD1; v_gene: TRBV9; abundance: -; j_gene: TRBJ2-3; CDR3nt: TGTGCCAGCGGGGCGAGGGGGCACATCACAGATACGCAGTATTTT; CDR3aa: CASGARGHITDTQYF
d_gene: TRBD1; v_gene: TRBV9; abundance: -; j_gene: TRBJ2-5; CDR3nt: TGTGCCAGCAGCGTAAGAAGGGGGACAGACCAAGAGACCCAGTACTTC; CDR3aa: CASSVRRGTDQETQYF
d_gene: -; v_gene: TRBV7-2; abundance: once; j_gene: TRBJ2-7; CDR3nt: TGTGCCAGCAGCTTAGTCGCCAGCTACGAGCAGTACTTC; CDR3aa: CASSLVASYEQYF
d_gene: -; v_gene: TRBV7-5; abundance: -; j_gene: TRBJ2-7; CDR3nt: TGTGCCAGAAGCAATATACTCCGGTTAGGGAGAGCATACGAGCAGTACTTC; CDR3aa: CARSNILRLGRAYEQYF
d_gene: -; v_gene: TRBV18; abundance: -; j_gene: TRBJ1-2; CDR3nt: TGTGCCAGCTCACCAGTGTCAGGGTCAAACTATGGCTACACCTTC; CDR3aa: CASSPVSGSNYGYTF
d_gene: TRBD1; v_gene: TRBV5-1; abundance: once; j_gene: TRBJ2-3; CDR3nt: TGCGCCAGCAGCATCGGGACAGGACTCACAGATACGCAGTATTTT; CDR3aa: CASSIGTGLTDTQYF